This T cell receptor (beta chain) derives from a study of blood T cell repertoires in COVID-19. On the study more broadly: Samples representing acute and convalescent COVID-19 were sourced from the United States, Italy and Spain. In each case, the material was cDNA or gDNA derived from T cells, B-cell-depleted T cells, or PBMCs.

Patients at the Seattle site were enrolled during active infection and followed longitudinally. Methods used by the authors: Estimation of nucleated cell counts was performed using reference gene primer amplification. Here immunoSEQ multiplex PCR was the method, and the copy in TCRdb shows in-frame clones only, minus some. V and J calls and clone size come straight from that table; D and trimming were deduced from the DNA. The table lists approximately 290,000 clones, roughly 88% of them singletons. Germline CDR1 reads SGHTA; CDR2 reads FQGTGA. The V end lost 1 base, the J end lost 5 bases, and 9 bases lay between the germline ends. The CDR3 has 15 amino acids.

This clonotype was obtained from a human donor with COVID-19, enrolled during active disease. The donor label of this sample is uncertain. V and J are TRBV7-3 and TRBJ1-6, with D perhaps TRBD1 (6 bases). Sequenced input: peripheral blood. In nucleotides, the CDR3 is TGTGCCAGCAGCTTAATGCCAGGGGATAATTCACCCCTCCACTTT. Its translation: CASSLMPGDNSPLHF.